Here is one TCR beta chain with its context. Its antigen is not known. The data were obtained in a study of identical twins. Study-wide findings and caveats: Carriage of fewer insertions was seen in abundant cord blood beta clonotypes, whereas memory repertoires showed none.

The CDR3 sequence is 12 residues long. Trimming took off 0 bases at V and 7 bases at J, with 5 bases between the two ends. The germline gives CDR1 SGHRS, CDR2 YFSETQ. TCRdb used MiXCR to reprocess the 5' RACE reads, holding one entry per CDR3 protein. There are about 220,000 distinct CDR3 sequences in the sample; approximately 8% occur only once, and less than 6.5% lies in the top ten. The sample was also reused in another study, on yellow fever vaccine responses in identical twins.

Input material: CD8+ T cells sorted from blood. The source of this sequence is a woman younger than 35 in good health. This chain uses TRBV5-1 with TRBJ2-1, with D hard to call. CDR3 nucleotides: TGCGCCAGCAGCTTGGATGAAAATGAGCAGTTCTTC. Residues: CASSLDENEQFF.